The clone carrying this TCR beta chain has a count of ten or more. What it binds is unknown. Germline V gene lookup returns CDR1 DFQATT and CDR2 SNEGSKA (reference sequence). This CDR3 has 12 residues. Between the trimmed V and J ends, which lost 1 base and 8 bases, there was a span of 9 bases. These data come from a study of tumor and adjacent non-tumor tissue in lung cancer. For the study at large: There were 11 to 13 adenocarcinoma, a couple of squamous cell carcinoma and 1 small cell lung cancer cases. Samples averaged approximately 4.2 million productive TCRbeta reads each. Overall study results and limits: Tumor repertoires had a smaller top 100 clone share than normal lung.

A modified ARM-PCR protocol with three rounds of nested PCR amplified TCRbeta. TCRdb re-called the multiplex PCR reads with MiXCR, one entry per CDR3 protein. The profile shows about 75,000 distinct CDR3 sequences, around 74% of them singletons. RNA was extracted from bulk tissue without any cell sorting. The TCR comes from a woman between 50 and 59 years old with non-small cell lung cancer. This chain connects TRBV20-1 to TRBJ1-5; D possibly corresponds to TRBD1 (5 bases). Sequencing was done on a sample of lung tumor tissue. CDR3 bases: TGCAGTGCTAGAGCAGGGAGAAAGCCCCAGCATTTT. Encoded protein: CSARAGRKPQHF.